This T cell receptor beta chain was profiled in a study of blood T cell repertoires in COVID-19. Overall study: The United States, Italy and Spain supplied acute and convalescent COVID-19 samples. Nucleic acid was either cDNA or gDNA, and it came from T cells, B-cell-depleted T cells, or PBMCs.

With 5 bases removed from V and 3 bases from J, the gap between germline ends came to 10 bases. The CDR3 spans 14 residues. The V gene's germline CDR1 is SGHTA and CDR2 FQGNSA. While infection was still active, Seattle patients were enrolled and then followed longitudinally. In the original processing: Using reference gene primer amplification, nucleated cell counts were estimated. Some clones are missing from TCRdb's copy, which holds only in-frame ones; the method was immunoSEQ multiplex PCR. V and J calls and clone size are those listed in that table; D and trimming were worked out from the DNA. In the table there are 150,000 to 200,000 clones, around four fifths of which are singletons.

This clonotype was obtained from a woman in her sixties or seventies with COVID-19, enrolled during active disease. V and J are TRBV7-2 and TRBJ1-4; D uncertain. Material: peripheral blood. The CDR3, as DNA: TGTGCCAGCAGCCCAACCGGGGCTAATGAAAAACTGTTTTTT. The encoded protein is CASSPTGANEKLFF.